Sequencing of this T cell receptor beta chain was carried out in a study of blood T cell repertoires in COVID-19. Study context: The United States, Italy and Spain were the sources of the acute and convalescent COVID-19 samples. Sources were T cells, B-cell-depleted T cells, or PBMCs; the material itself was cDNA or gDNA.

The authors' processing: For nucleated cells, counts were estimated from reference gene primer amplification. Profiling relied on immunoSEQ multiplex PCR, and the TCRdb table lists in-frame clones only, not all of them. Clonal size and the V and J genes are those of that table, whereas D and trimming came from the DNA. Of roughly 320,000 clones in the sample, 85% were seen once. Germline V CDR1 and CDR2: KGHDR, SFDVKD. The CDR3 covers 15 residues. Trimming cost V 5 bases and J 1 base, with 13 bases left between them. In this sample, this clone turned up a few times. Sequencing used peripheral blood. The receptor comes from a human donor in a cohort sampled during active COVID-19. This chain joins TRBV24-1 and TRBJ1-1; D uncertain. CDR3 sequence reads: CATSGASGGNTEAFF. The CDR3, as DNA: TGTGCCACCAGTGGGGCCAGCGGAGGGAACACTGAAGCTTTCTTT.